The 19 T cell receptor beta chains below all came from one sample that was sequenced in a study of PD-1 blockade in classical Hodgkin lymphoma. Assay: immunoSEQ multiplex PCR; the TCRdb copy retains only in-frame clones and omits some. In the table there are 12,000 to 15,000 clones, 70% to 90% of which are singletons. All patients relapsed after autologous stem cell transplantation, and brentuximab vedotin exposure varied. Source: peripheral blood mononuclear cells (PBMCs), taken at baseline. These receptors originate from a human donor with classical Hodgkin lymphoma.

V gene TRBV6-6 combines with J gene TRBJ2-1; D unclear. Trimming cost V 2 bases and J 6 bases, with 5 bases left between them. Germline V gene lookup returns CDR1 MNHNY and CDR2 SVGAGI (reference sequence). The CDR3 sequence is 12 residues long. CDR3 residues: CASSYLSNEQFF. DNA for the CDR3: TGTGCCAGCAGTTACCTCTCCAATGAGCAGTTCTTC.

The CDR3 spells CASSLTYEQYF. Here the CDR3 DNA reads TGTGCCAGCAGCTTGACCTACGAGCAGTACTTC. The chain carries TRBV7-2 and TRBJ2-7; D call uncertain. Trimming took 3 bases from V and 2 from J, leaving 2 bases between them. CDR3 size: 11 residues. Germline CDR1 SGHTA, CDR2 FQGNSA.

V is TRBV28 and J is TRBJ2-7; 8 bases are shared with TRBD2. The V gene end was trimmed by 6 bases and the J gene end by 3 bases; junction bases not matched to a gene: 7. Germline CDR1 MDHEN, CDR2 SYDVKM. This CDR3 has 14 amino acids. The CDR3: CASRGEGTSYEQYF. The CDR3 coding sequence is TGTGCCAGCAGGGGAGAAGGGACTAGCTACGAGCAGTACTTC.

The rearrangement links TRBV7-9 to TRBJ1-1; perhaps TRBD1 as D (5 bases). Germline V gives CDR1 SEHNR, CDR2 FQNEAQ (reference sequence). The ends were cut back, 3 bases at V and 1 base at J, with 9 bases in the middle. CDR3 length: 14 amino acids. The CDR3 coding sequence is TGTGCCAGCAGCTTTCAGGGCCCGAACACTGAAGCTTTCTTT. As protein: CASSFQGPNTEAFF.

The rearrangement uses TRBV5-4 and TRBJ1-1; a weak D match, TRBD1 (6 bases). The V gene's germline CDR1 is SGHNT and CDR2 YYREEE (reference sequence). Trimming stripped 2 bases from V and 1 base from J, with 9 bases between. This CDR3 is 14 amino acids long. The CDR3 nucleotides read TGTGCCAGCAGCTTCAGGGGCCGGAACACTGAAGCTTTCTTT. This gives the protein CASSFRGRNTEAFF.

This chain joins TRBV4-1 and TRBJ2-1, with 15 bases identical to TRBD2. V gave up 4 bases and J gave up 8 bases; unmatched junction bases: 9. This CDR3 region has 17 residues. CDR1 is MGHRA and CDR2 is YSYEKL in the germline V gene. CDR3: CASSPTGLAGGVDEQFF. As DNA, the CDR3 is TGCGCCAGCAGCCCAACGGGACTAGCGGGAGGAGTTGATGAGCAGTTCTTC.

The chain uses TRBV5-1 and TRBJ2-3; D might be TRBD1 (6 bases). This CDR3 comprises 16 residues. Trimming shortened V by 0 bases and J by 4 bases, and 15 bases separated the two germline ends. The V gene's germline CDR1 is SGHRS and CDR2 YFSETQ. The CDR3 sequence is CASSLAQGPGADTQYF. The CDR3 DNA follows: TGCGCCAGCAGCTTGGCTCAGGGGCCCGGGGCAGATACGCAGTATTTT.

V gene TRBV27 combines with J gene TRBJ2-2; D remains ambiguous. The length of the CDR3 is 16 residues. Trimming took off 3 bases at V and 5 bases at J, with 16 bases between the two ends. Germline loops: CDR1 MNHEY, CDR2 SMNVEV (reference sequence). As DNA, the CDR3 is TGTGCCAGCAGTTTTCCTGGCGGAGTTGGGACCGGGGAGCTGTTTTTT. As protein: CASSFPGGVGTGELFF.

The genes are TRBV28 and TRBJ2-5; the match to TRBD2 covers 10 bases. The CDR3 runs 14 residues. CDR1 and CDR2 (germline): MDHEN, SYDVKM. V trimming: 6 bases; J trimming: 5 bases; junction bases outside the gene matches: 6. The CDR3: CASRASGRSETQYF. Here the CDR3 DNA reads TGTGCCAGCAGGGCTAGCGGGAGATCTGAGACCCAGTACTTC.

The chain couples TRBV28 to TRBJ2-2, with TRBD2 matching over 8 bases. CDR1 MDHEN and CDR2 SYDVKM come from the germline V gene. After removal of 2 bases from V and 0 bases from J, the junction contained 2 bases not matched to a gene. The CDR3 consists of 16 residues. The CDR3 loop reads CASSLAGGPNTGELFF. In DNA form, the CDR3 reads TGTGCCAGCAGTTTAGCGGGAGGTCCGAACACCGGGGAGCTGTTTTTT.

J is TRBJ2-2 and V is TRBV6-6; 12 bases agree with TRBD1. Germline CDR1 reads MNHNY; CDR2 reads SVGAGI (reference sequence). V gave up 4 bases and J gave up 6 bases; unmatched junction bases: 3. The length of the CDR3 is 15 residues. The CDR3 region has the DNA TGTGCCAGCAGTTCGGGACAGGGGGCGGCCGGGGAGCTGTTTTTT. This encodes CASSSGQGAAGELFF.

This clone was detected only a few times. The chain couples TRBV6-5 to TRBJ2-7; the D is unclear. CDR3 length equals 13 residues. Germline V CDR1 and CDR2: MNHEY, SVGAGI. V was pared by 0 bases and J by 4 bases, with 7 bases between. CDR3 in DNA: TGTGCCAGCAGTTACTCGTCGTCTTACGAGCAGTACTTC. This encodes CASSYSSSYEQYF.

The chain is built from TRBV11-3 and TRBJ2-7; TRBD2 might be the D (5 bases). V shed 5 bases and J shed 4 bases, with 18 bases lying between them. This CDR3 spans 15 amino acids. Germline-derived CDR1 and CDR2 are SGHNT and YENEEA. The CDR3 bases are TGTGCCAGCAGCCCAGAGGGCGAGAAGGGATACGAGCAGTACTTC. Protein: CASSPEGEKGYEQYF.

J is TRBJ2-3 and V is TRBV28, with 12 bases identical to TRBD2. CDR3 length: 14 amino acids. CDR1 is MDHEN, CDR2 SYDVKM, per germline. With V trimmed by 6 bases and J by 6 bases, 4 bases remained unmatched. CDR3 residues: CASRPSGRADTQYF. The CDR3 DNA sequence: TGTGCCAGCAGACCTAGCGGGAGGGCCGATACGCAGTATTTT.

This chain uses TRBV19 with TRBJ2-7; D call uncertain. Deletions cut 2 bases from V and 2 bases from J, with 10 bases between. The CDR3 is 14 residues long. Looked up from germline, CDR1 is LNHDA and CDR2 is SQIVND (reference sequence). CDR3 in amino acids: CASSIFGGTYEQYF. CDR3 coding DNA: TGTGCCAGTAGTATATTTGGCGGAACCTACGAGCAGTACTTC.

The chain uses TRBV27 and TRBJ2-2; 12 nucleotides line up with TRBD2. The CDR3 has 16 residues. The V gene end was trimmed by 5 bases and the J gene end by 5 bases; junction bases not matched to a gene: 6. The germline V gene encodes CDR1 MNHEY and CDR2 SMNVEV (reference sequence). The CDR3 reads CASSTGTSGSTGELFF. The CDR3 coding sequence is TGTGCCAGCAGTACGGGGACTAGCGGGTCAACCGGGGAGCTGTTTTTT.

The chain joins TRBV7-9 to TRBJ1-1; TRBD1 is a possible D gene (5 bases). The V gene's germline CDR1 is SEHNR and CDR2 FQNEAQ (reference sequence). There are 13 residues in the CDR3. The CDR3 sequence: CGSSLDSISEAFF. In nucleotides, the CDR3 is TGTGGGAGCAGCTTAGACAGTATCTCTGAAGCTTTCTTT.

Concerning this clone: The same CDR3 is also encoded by other DNA sequences in this sample. The chain combines TRBV29-1 with TRBJ2-3; perhaps TRBD1 as D (6 bases). Germline CDR1 is SQVTM and CDR2 is ANQGSEA. The CDR3 spans 14 residues. The V gene lost 3 bases and the J gene lost 2 bases, with 12 bases spanning the gap. This chain's CDR3 is CSVEGQGYTDTQYF. In nucleotides, the CDR3 is TGCAGCGTTGAGGGGCAGGGGTACACAGATACGCAGTATTTT.

This clone was seen just once. The gene calls are TRBV7-2 and TRBJ1-1; D gene ambiguous. This CDR3 has 13 amino acids. Germline loops: CDR1 SGHTA, CDR2 FQGNSA. Deletions cut 5 bases from V and 1 base from J, with 8 bases between. The CDR3, as DNA: TGTGCCAGCAGCCTTCAGCGGAACACTGAAGCTTTCTTT. It encodes CASSLQRNTEAFF.